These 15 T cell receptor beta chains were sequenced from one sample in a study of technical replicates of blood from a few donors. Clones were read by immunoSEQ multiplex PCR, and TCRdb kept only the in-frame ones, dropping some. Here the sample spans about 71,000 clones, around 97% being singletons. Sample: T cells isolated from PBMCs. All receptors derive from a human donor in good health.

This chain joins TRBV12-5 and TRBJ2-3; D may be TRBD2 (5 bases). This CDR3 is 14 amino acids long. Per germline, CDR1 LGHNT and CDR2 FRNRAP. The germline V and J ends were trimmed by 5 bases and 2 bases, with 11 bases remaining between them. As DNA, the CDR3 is TGTGCTAGTGGTACGGGGTCATACACAGATACGCAGTATTTT. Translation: CASGTGSYTDTQYF.

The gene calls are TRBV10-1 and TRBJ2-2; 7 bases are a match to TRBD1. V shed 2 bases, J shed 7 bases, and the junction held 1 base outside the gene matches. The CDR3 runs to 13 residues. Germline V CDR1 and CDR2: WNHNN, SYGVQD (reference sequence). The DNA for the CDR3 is TGCGCCAGCAGTGAGCAGGGGGACGGGGAGCTGTTTTTT. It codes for CASSEQGDGELFF.

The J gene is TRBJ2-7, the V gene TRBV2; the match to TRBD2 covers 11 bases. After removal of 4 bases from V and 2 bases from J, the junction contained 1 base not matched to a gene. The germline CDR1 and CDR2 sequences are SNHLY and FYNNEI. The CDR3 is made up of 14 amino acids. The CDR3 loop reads CASSGLAGPYEQYF. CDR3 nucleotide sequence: TGTGCCAGCAGTGGACTAGCGGGGCCCTACGAGCAGTACTTC. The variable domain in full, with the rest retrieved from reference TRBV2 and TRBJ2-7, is EPEVTQTPSHQVTQMGQEVILRCVPISNHLYFYWYRQILGQKVEFLVSFYNNEISEKSEIFDDQFSVERPDGSNFTLKIRSTKLEDSAMYFCASSGLAGPYEQYFGPGTRLTVT.

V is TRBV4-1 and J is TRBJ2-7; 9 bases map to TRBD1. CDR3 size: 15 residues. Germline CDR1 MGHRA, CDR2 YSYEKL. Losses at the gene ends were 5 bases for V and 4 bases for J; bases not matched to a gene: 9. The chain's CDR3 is CASSGRTGEGYEQYF. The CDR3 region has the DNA TGCGCCAGCAGCGGCAGGACAGGGGAGGGGTACGAGCAGTACTTC.

In DNA, the CDR3 is TGTGCCAGCAAAAGGGGTGATAGTCTAGCTTTCTTT. This translates into CASKRGDSLAFF. The genes are TRBV6-1 and TRBJ1-1; D possibly corresponds to TRBD1 (5 bases). V shed 7 bases and J shed 10 bases, with 16 bases lying between them. In germline, CDR1 is MNHNS, CDR2 SASEGT. The length of the CDR3 is 12 residues.

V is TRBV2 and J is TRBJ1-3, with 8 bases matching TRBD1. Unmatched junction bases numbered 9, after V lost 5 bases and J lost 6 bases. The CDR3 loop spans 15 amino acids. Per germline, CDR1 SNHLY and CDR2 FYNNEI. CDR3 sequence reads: CASSPTGGKKNTIYF. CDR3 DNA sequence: TGTGCCAGCAGTCCCACAGGGGGGAAAAAAAACACCATATATTTT.

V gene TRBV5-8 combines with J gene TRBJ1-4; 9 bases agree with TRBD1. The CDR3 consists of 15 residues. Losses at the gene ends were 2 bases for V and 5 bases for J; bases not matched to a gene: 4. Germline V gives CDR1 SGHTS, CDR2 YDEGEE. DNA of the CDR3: TGTGCCAGCAGCTTTACAGGGGGCCCGAATGAAAAACTGTTTTTT. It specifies CASSFTGGPNEKLFF.

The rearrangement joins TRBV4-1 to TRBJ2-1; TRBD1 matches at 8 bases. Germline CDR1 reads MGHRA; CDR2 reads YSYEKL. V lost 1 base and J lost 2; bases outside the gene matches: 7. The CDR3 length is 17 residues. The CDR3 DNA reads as TGCGCCAGCAGCCAAGCCCCATTACAGGGGGCCTACAATGAGCAGTTCTTC. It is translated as CASSQAPLQGAYNEQFF.

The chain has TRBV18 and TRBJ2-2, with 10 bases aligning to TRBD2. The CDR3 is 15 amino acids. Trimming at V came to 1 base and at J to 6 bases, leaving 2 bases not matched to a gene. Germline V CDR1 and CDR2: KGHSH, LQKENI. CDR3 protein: CASSPRLAGPGELFF. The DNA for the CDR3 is TGTGCCAGCTCACCACGACTAGCGGGTCCCGGGGAGCTGTTTTTT.

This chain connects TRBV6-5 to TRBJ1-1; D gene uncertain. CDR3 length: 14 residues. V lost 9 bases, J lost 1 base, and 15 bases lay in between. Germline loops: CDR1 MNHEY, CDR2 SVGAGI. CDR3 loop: CASWAGLANTEAFF. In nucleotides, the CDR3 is TGTGCCAGTTGGGCGGGGTTGGCGAACACTGAAGCTTTCTTT.

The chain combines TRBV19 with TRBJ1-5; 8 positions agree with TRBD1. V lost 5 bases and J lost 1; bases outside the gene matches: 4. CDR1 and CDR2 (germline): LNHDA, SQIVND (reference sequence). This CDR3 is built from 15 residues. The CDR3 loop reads CASSGQGVSNQPQHF. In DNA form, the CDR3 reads TGTGCCAGTAGTGGACAGGGAGTCAGCAATCAGCCCCAGCATTTT.

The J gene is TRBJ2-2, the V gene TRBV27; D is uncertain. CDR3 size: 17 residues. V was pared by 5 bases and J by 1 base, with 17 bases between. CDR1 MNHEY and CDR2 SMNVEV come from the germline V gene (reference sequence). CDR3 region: CASSRLKPERNTGELFF. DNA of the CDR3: TGTGCCAGCAGTCGATTGAAGCCTGAACGGAACACCGGGGAGCTGTTTTTT.

The CDR3: CASSLAGRFYEQYF. CDR3 DNA sequence: TGTGCCAGCAGCTTGGCAGGAAGATTCTACGAGCAGTACTTC. V is TRBV5-6 and J is TRBJ2-7, with D unresolved. V gave up 0 bases and J gave up 3 bases, with 10 bases separating them. Germline lookup yields CDR1 SGHDT and CDR2 YYEEEE. CDR3 length equals 14 residues.

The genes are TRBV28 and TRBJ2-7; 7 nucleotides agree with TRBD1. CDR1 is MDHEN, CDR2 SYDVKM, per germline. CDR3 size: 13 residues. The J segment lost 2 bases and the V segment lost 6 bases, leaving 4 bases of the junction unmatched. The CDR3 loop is CASRTQGAYEQYF. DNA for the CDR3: TGTGCCAGCAGAACTCAGGGGGCCTACGAGCAGTACTTC.

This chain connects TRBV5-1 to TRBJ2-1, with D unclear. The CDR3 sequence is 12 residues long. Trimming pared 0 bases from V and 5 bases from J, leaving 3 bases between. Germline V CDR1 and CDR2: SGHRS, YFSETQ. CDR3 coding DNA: TGCGCCAGCAGCTTGGATAACAATGAGCAGTTCTTC. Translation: CASSLDNNEQFF.